The sample holds many counts of the clone carrying this T cell receptor (beta chain). The target antigen is unknown. The data stem from a study of metastatic and nonmetastatic thyroid tumors. Study context: Both malignant and benign thyroid patients supplied peripheral blood and tumor or nodule tissue samples, across which the repertoires of these patients were then compared.

There were no patients who had received any treatment before thyroid surgery. In the authors' workflow: Building a distant-metastasis classifier for papillary thyroid cancer drew on CDR3 differences across clinicopathological groups. TCRdb re-called clones from the PCR reads using MiXCR. The V and J calls and clone size are TCRdb's, not the authors'. The repertoire has around 21,000 clones, roughly 24% of them found once; the top ten carry roughly two thirds. This CDR3 region has 14 residues. V lost 3 bases and J 7 bases, leaving 15 bases between the germline ends. Study-wide points: Reported TCR beta diversity, measured in blood and tumor, was significantly higher for malignant thyroid tumors than for benign nodules.

Sequencing input: blood. V and J are TRBV12-3 or TRBV12-4 and TRBJ1-1; a possible D gene is TRBD1 (5 bases). This sequence originates from a male donor with papillary thyroid cancer or a benign thyroid nodule (not recorded which). Some clones in this sample may be carry-over from other donors' samples. CDR3 in DNA: TGTGCCAGCAGTTTTCAGGGAATGTTTATTGAAGCTTTCTTT. It translates to CASSFQGMFIEAFF.